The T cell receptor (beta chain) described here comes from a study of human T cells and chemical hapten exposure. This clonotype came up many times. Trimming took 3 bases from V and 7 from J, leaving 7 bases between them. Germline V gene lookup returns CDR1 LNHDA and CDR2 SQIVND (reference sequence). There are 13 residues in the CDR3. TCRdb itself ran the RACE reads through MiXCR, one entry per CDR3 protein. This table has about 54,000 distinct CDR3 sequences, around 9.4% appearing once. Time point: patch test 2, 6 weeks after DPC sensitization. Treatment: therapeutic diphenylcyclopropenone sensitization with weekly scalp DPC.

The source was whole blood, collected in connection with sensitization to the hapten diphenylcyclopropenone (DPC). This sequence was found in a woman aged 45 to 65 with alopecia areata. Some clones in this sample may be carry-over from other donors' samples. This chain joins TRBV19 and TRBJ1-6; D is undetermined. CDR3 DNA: TGTGCCAGTAGTATCCAGACAAATTCACCCCTCCACTTT. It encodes CASSIQTNSPLHF.